These 10 T cell receptor beta chains originate from one sample sequenced in a study of cytomegalovirus exposure and HLA in healthy donors. Primers: 60 Vbeta forward and 13 Jbeta reverse. TCRdb's table, derived via immunoSEQ multiplex PCR, lists solely in-frame clones and lacks some. The table records roughly 100,000 clones, roughly two thirds of them present only once. The sequencing input was PBMCs. These receptors all stem from a female donor in good health and CMV-seronegative.

The V gene is TRBV4-1, the J gene TRBJ2-3, with 11 bases that match TRBD2. The V gene end was trimmed by 0 bases and the J gene end by 1 base; junction bases not matched to a gene: 18. This CDR3 comprises 22 residues. Germline CDR1 and CDR2: MGHRA and YSYEKL. The DNA for the CDR3 is TGCGCCAGCAGCCAAGAGGCCAGGGGTTCACTAGCGGGAGAAAGGGGCACAGATACGCAGTATTTT. Its translation is CASSQEARGSLAGERGTDTQYF.

The table lists this clone with a few counts. CDR3 residues: CASSLQQNTEAFF. CDR3 nucleotides: TGTGCCAGCAGCTTACAACAGAACACTGAAGCTTTCTTT. This chain links TRBV11-2 with TRBJ1-1, with unresolved D. The CDR3 runs 13 residues. CDR1 and CDR2 from the germline V gene are SGHAT and FQNNGV. Trimming left V 2 bases short and J 1 base short, with 5 bases between.

The CDR3 bases are TGTGCCAGAAGCTTTTGGTCCGGGACAGGGGCTTACAATGAGCAGTTCTTC. Translation gives CARSFWSGTGAYNEQFF. This rearrangement joins TRBV5-3 to TRBJ2-1, with 10 positions matching TRBD1. TRBV5-3 is an ORF; its function is uncertain. The J segment lost 4 bases and the V segment lost 2 bases, leaving 9 bases of the junction unmatched. The CDR3 is made up of 17 amino acids.

The CDR3 protein is CASSYGTSGSNEQFF. The CDR3 nucleotides are TGTGCCAGCAGCTATGGGACTAGCGGGAGTAATGAGCAGTTCTTC. The chain combines TRBV7-8 with TRBJ2-1, with TRBD2 matching over 14 bases. The V gene's germline CDR1 is SGHVS and CDR2 FQNEAQ. V shed 4 bases and J 7 bases; nucleotides not matched to a gene: 3. The CDR3 contains 15 residues.

The V call is TRBV4-3, the J call TRBJ2-2; 7 bases agree with TRBD2. The J segment lost 6 bases and the V segment lost 3 bases, leaving 7 bases of the junction unmatched. The CDR3 has 15 residues. Germline-derived CDR1 and CDR2 are LGHNA and YSLEER. CDR3 residues: CASSHPGGTPGELFF. In nucleotides, the CDR3 is TGCGCCAGCAGCCATCCCGGGGGGACGCCCGGGGAGCTGTTTTTT.

The chain has TRBV5-1 and TRBJ2-2, with 11 bases aligning to TRBD2. After removal of 7 bases from V and 7 bases from J, the junction contained 12 bases not matched to a gene. CDR1 is SGHRS, CDR2 YFSETQ, per germline. The CDR3 consists of 16 residues. DNA for the CDR3: TGCGCCAGCGGCCTAGCGGGGGGATTCCCTCACGGGGAGCTGTTTTTT. Its protein product is CASGLAGGFPHGELFF.

This clone was counted a few times. V and J are TRBV7-9 and TRBJ2-1, with D hard to call. The length of the CDR3 is 12 residues. Germline CDR1 SEHNR, CDR2 FQNEAQ (reference sequence). Trimming removed 1 base from V and 9 bases from J, with 7 bases in between. The CDR3, as DNA: TGTGCCAGCAGCTTAGACCTCAGTGAGCAGTTCTTC. It yields the protein CASSLDLSEQFF.

The chain carries TRBV28 and TRBJ2-7; 7 bases line up with TRBD1. The CDR3 sequence is 14 residues long. The V gene end was trimmed by 6 bases and the J gene end by 3 bases; junction bases not matched to a gene: 8. In germline, CDR1 is MDHEN, CDR2 SYDVKM. CDR3 region: CASSNRDSLYEQYF. DNA of the CDR3: TGTGCCAGCAGCAACCGGGACAGCCTCTACGAGCAGTACTTC.

Here the CDR3 DNA reads TGTGCCAGCAGCTTAGTGGGGGCGCAGTACTTC. Protein: CASSLVGAQYF. The J gene is TRBJ2-7, the V gene TRBV7-2, with D maybe TRBD1 (6 bases). This CDR3 has 11 amino acids. Trimming removed 1 base from V and 9 bases from J, with 7 bases in between. Germline CDR1 SGHTA, CDR2 FQGNSA. The whole variable domain, filled in from reference TRBV7-2 and TRBJ2-7, reads GAGVSQSPSNKVTEKGKDVELRCDPISGHTALYWYRQSLGQGLEFLIYFQGNSAPDKSGLPSDRFSAERTGGSVSTLTIQRTQQEDSAVYLCASSLVGAQYFGPGTRLTVT.

The rearrangement uses TRBV7-9 and TRBJ2-1, with 8 bases matching TRBD1. The CDR3 has 14 amino acids. With 5 bases clipped from V and 3 bases from J, the junction kept 3 bases outside the gene matches. Germline loops: CDR1 SEHNR, CDR2 FQNEAQ (reference sequence). For the CDR3, the DNA is TGTGCCAGCAGCCCAGGGACAGGCTACAATGAGCAGTTCTTC. This sequence encodes CASSPGTGYNEQFF.